This entry is about one T cell receptor beta chain. Its antigen is not known. The sample contains more than one DNA sequence encoding this CDR3. Method: immunoSEQ multiplex PCR; TCRdb's copy keeps in-frame clones and lacks some. The profile shows about 44,000 clones, around three quarters of them singletons. This sample is part of a study of T cell responses to AZD1222 COVID-19 vaccine. Whole-study findings and limits: The repertoires were collected only after the peak T cell response. Clonal diversity may have been underestimated, and the donors were mostly white British, with more females than males. Spike was spanned by vaccine-associated CD4 TCRs, which were dominant at 160-218 and 743-854. Just six people given AZD1222 tested seropositive at baseline.

V lost 3 bases, J lost 0 bases, and 0 bases lay in between. The CDR3 is made up of 12 amino acids. In germline, CDR1 is MNHNS, CDR2 SASEGT. The source was peripheral blood, collected on day 0 of AZD1222 vaccination. The chain recombines TRBV6-1 with TRBJ1-5; unclear D gene. The sequence was collected from an adult in good health. In DNA form, the CDR3 reads TGTGCCAGCAGTGATAGCAATCAGCCCCAGCATTTT. It specifies CASSDSNQPQHF.